This record looks at one T cell receptor beta chain sequence and its context. This sample was included in a study of CD8 T cells in Susac syndrome. TEMRA cells were FACS-enriched, unlike CD8+ and CD4+ T cells, which were negatively isolated. After extraction with the RNeasy kit, roughly 0.45 to 1 ug of the RNA was reverse transcribed using random hexamers. By means of immunoSEQ multiplex PCR, TCR beta CDR3 spanning 54 Vbeta and 13 Jbeta underwent amplification. TCRdb called the immunoSEQ multiplex PCR reads again in MiXCR, with one record for every CDR3 protein. Among around 71,000 distinct CDR3 sequences listed, over 95% were seen once. The sample comprised CD4+ T cells from PBMCs. The source of this sequence is a human donor with multiple sclerosis.

CDR3 DNA sequence: TGTGCCAGCAGCTTAGGTGGAGTTTCGAAACTGTTTTTT. Translating gives CASSLGGVSKLFF. The chain is built from TRBV13 and TRBJ1-4; D unresolved. The V end was cut by 0 bases, the J end by 11 bases, with 10 bases between. The germline CDR1 and CDR2 sequences are PRHDT and FYEKMQ (reference sequence). CDR3 size: 13 residues.